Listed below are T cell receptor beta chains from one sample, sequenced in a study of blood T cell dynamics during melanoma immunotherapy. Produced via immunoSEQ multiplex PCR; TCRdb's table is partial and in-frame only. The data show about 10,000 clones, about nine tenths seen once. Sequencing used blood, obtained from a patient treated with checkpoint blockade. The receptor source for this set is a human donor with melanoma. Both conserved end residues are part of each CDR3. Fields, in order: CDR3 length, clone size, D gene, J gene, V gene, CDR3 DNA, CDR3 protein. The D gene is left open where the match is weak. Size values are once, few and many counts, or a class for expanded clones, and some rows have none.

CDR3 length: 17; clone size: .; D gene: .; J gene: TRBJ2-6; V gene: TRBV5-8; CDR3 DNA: TGTGCCAGCAGCTTGGCAAAGTACAGCTCTGGGGCCAACGTCCTGACTTTC; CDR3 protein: CASSLAKYSSGANVLTF
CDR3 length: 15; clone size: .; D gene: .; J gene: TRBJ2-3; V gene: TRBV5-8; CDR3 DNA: TGTGCCAGCAGCTCTGGTGGCAGGGTTAAAGATACGCAGTATTTT; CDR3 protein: CASSSGGRVKDTQYF
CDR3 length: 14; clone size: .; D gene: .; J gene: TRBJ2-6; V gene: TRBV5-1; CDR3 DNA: TGCGCCAGCAGTATTCGCTCTGGGGCCAACGTCCTGACTTTC; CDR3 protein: CASSIRSGANVLTF
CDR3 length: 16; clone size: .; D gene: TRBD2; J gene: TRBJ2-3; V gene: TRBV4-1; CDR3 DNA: TGCGCCAGCAGCCAAGGGGAGGGTTCTAGCACAGATACGCAGTATTTT; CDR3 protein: CASSQGEGSSTDTQYF
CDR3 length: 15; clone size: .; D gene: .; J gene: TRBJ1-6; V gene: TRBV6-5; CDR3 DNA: TGTGCCAGCAGCCTAAGAGGAAAGGGGAAATCACCCCTCCACTTT; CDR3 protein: CASSLRGKGKSPLHF
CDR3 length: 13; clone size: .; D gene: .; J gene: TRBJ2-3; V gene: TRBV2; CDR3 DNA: TGTGCCAGCCGGCCGGATGGCACAGATACGCAGTATTTT; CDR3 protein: CASRPDGTDTQYF
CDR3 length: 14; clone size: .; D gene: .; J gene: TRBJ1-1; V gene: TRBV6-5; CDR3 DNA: TGTGCCAGCAGTTCCCCCGGACTGGCCACTGAAGCTTTCTTT; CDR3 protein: CASSSPGLATEAFF
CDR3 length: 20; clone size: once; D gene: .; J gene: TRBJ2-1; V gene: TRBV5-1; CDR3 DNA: TGCGCCAGCAGCTTGCGAGCGAGCCCCAGCCCTGAGAGCTCCTACAATGAGCAGTTCTTC; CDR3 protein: CASSLRASPSPESSYNEQFF
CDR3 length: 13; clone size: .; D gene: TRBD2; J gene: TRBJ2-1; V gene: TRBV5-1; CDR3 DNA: TGCGCCAGCAGCTCCCCGGGACTAGAAGGGCAGTTCTTC; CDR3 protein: CASSSPGLEGQFF
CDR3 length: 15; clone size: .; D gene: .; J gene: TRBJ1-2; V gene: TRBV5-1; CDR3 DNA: TGCGCCAGCAGTAAATCCTCACGGGCAGTGGATGGCTACACCTTC; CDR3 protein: CASSKSSRAVDGYTF
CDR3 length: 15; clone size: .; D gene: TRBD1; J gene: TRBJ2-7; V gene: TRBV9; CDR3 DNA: TGTGCCAGCAGCGGAGGGACAGGGGAAACATACGAGCAGTACTTC; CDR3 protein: CASSGGTGETYEQYF
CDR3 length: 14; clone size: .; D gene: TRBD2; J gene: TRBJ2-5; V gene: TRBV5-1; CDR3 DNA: TGCGCCAGCAGCCGACTAGCGGGAGAGGGGGCCCAGTACTTC; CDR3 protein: CASSRLAGEGAQYF
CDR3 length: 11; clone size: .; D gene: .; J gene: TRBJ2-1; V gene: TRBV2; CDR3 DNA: TGTGCCAGCCTGATTGCGGGTGAGCAGTTCTTC; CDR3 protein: CASLIAGEQFF
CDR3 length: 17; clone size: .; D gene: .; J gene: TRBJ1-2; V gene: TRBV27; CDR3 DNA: TGTGCCAGCAGTTCCCTCGGGACGGAGCGAGCTAACTATGGCTACACCTTC; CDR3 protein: CASSSLGTERANYGYTF
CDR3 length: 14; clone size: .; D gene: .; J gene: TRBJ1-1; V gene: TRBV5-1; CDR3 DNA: TGCGCCAGCAATTCAGGACAACAGAACACTGAAGCTTTCTTT; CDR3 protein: CASNSGQQNTEAFF